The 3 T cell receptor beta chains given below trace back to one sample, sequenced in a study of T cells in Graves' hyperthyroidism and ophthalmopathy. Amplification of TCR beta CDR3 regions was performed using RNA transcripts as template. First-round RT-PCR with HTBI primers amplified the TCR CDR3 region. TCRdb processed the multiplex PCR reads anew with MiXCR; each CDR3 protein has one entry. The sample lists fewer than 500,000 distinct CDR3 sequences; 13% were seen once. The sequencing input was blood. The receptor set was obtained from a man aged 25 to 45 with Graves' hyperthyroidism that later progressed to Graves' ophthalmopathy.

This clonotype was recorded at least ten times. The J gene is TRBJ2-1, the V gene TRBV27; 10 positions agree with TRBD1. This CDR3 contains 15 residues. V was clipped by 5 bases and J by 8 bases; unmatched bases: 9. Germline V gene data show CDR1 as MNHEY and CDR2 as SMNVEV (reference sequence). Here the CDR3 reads CASSPRDRGAHEQFF. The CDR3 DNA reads TGTGCCAGCAGTCCCCGGGACAGGGGCGCCCATGAGCAGTTCTTC.

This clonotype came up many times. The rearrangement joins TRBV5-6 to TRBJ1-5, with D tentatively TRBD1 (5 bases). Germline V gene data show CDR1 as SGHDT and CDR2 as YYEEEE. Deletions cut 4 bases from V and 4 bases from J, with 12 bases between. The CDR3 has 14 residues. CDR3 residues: CASSQYGGNQPQHF. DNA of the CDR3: TGTGCCAGCAGCCAGTACGGGGGGAATCAGCCCCAGCATTTT.

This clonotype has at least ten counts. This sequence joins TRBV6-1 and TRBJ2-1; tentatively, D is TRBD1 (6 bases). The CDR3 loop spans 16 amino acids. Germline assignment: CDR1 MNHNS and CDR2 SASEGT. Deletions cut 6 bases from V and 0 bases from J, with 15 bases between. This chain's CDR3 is CASSRRQASSYNEQFF. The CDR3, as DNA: TGTGCCAGCAGCCGTAGACAGGCTAGCTCCTACAATGAGCAGTTCTTC.